In this sample, the clone carrying this T cell receptor beta chain turned up a few times. Germline assignment: CDR1 MGHRA and CDR2 YSYEKL. CDR3 size: 12 residues. Trimming removed 4 bases at V and 5 bases at J, with 5 bases between. This sample stems from a study of early T cells in non-severe SARS-CoV-2 infection. TCRdb passed the 5' RACE reads through MiXCR, listing each CDR3 protein once. The table lists approximately 47,000 distinct CDR3 sequences, less than 10% of them singletons, with approximately 5.7% in the top ten. This receptor was identified in an adult who was a healthcare worker with PCR-confirmed SARS-CoV-2 infection or an uninfected control (not recorded which). The rearrangement links TRBV4-1 to TRBJ2-2; D not certain. The sample was whole blood, taken at baseline. The CDR3 DNA follows: TGCGCCAGCAGCCTCAAAACCGGGGAGCTGTTTTTT. Residues: CASSLKTGELFF.